This T cell receptor (beta chain) was recorded in a study of shared clonotypes between healthy human individuals. The protocol was immunoSEQ multiplex PCR, while the TCRdb copy is restricted to in-frame clones and leaves out a portion. The sample shows about 680,000 clones, 92% of them seen only once. Study findings and constraints: Non-shared clonotypes displayed generation probabilities falling below those of clonotypes present in all four donors. Shared clonotypes: roughly 4.7% naive CD4, 3% to 3.5% naive CD8, under 2.5% memory CD4, under 0.45% memory CD8.

CDR1 is MNHEY and CDR2 is SVGAGI in the germline V gene. The ends lost 4 bases at V and 7 bases at J; junction bases unmatched: 5. CDR3 size: 15 residues. Positive CCR7 selection of CD45RO-negative cells yielded the naive CD8 cells, and terminally differentiated effector memory CD45RA+ cells were excluded. Remarks on this clone: The target antigen is unknown.

This TCR was sampled from a man aged 30 to 39 in good health. This chain uses TRBV6-5 with TRBJ2-2, with 11 positions matching TRBD1. The sample comprised naive CD8+ T cells sorted from blood. The CDR3 spells CASSFRTGGGGELFF. CDR3 nucleotide sequence: TGTGCCAGCAGTTTCAGGACAGGGGGCGGCGGGGAGCTGTTTTTT.